The 6 T cell receptor beta chains below all came from one sample that was sequenced in a study of response to subunit inactivated influenza vaccine. TCRdb itself ran the RT-PCR reads through MiXCR, one entry per CDR3 protein. The sample has about 650,000 distinct CDR3 sequences, more than 15% seen once; the top ten hold roughly 11%. The specimen comprised PBMCs from blood, sampled 11 to 12 days after vaccination. All receptors come from a man aged 45 to 65 who received an inactivated influenza vaccine.

At least ten counts were recorded for this clonotype. The chain couples TRBV29-1 to TRBJ2-2; no reliable D call. Between the trimmed V and J ends, which lost 7 bases and 0 bases, there was a span of 15 bases. The CDR3 sequence is 15 residues long. Germline CDR1 and CDR2: SQVTM and ANQGSEA. The CDR3 sequence is CSAQASAANTGELFF. The CDR3 DNA reads TGCAGCGCCCAGGCGAGCGCGGCGAACACCGGGGAGCTGTTTTTT.

The rearrangement uses TRBV13 and TRBJ2-7, with a tentative D call TRBD2 (5 bases). The CDR3 length is 13 residues. In germline, CDR1 is PRHDT, CDR2 FYEKMQ (reference sequence). V gave up 10 bases and J gave up 3 bases, with 16 bases separating them. CDR3 coding DNA: TGTGCCATCGGCCCTAGACTACTCTACGAGCAGTACTTC. Protein product: CAIGPRLLYEQYF.

The rearrangement links TRBV6-4 to TRBJ2-1; no definite D call. V lost 0 bases and J lost 3, with 15 bases in between. Per germline, CDR1 MRHNA and CDR2 SNTAGT. This CDR3 comprises 17 residues. CDR3: CASSDSYLSRSYNEQFF. In nucleotides, the CDR3 is TGTGCCAGCAGTGACTCCTATCTATCTAGGAGCTACAATGAGCAGTTCTTC.

The V call is TRBV25-1, the J call TRBJ2-7; 8 bases map to TRBD1. The V gene end was trimmed by 4 bases and the J gene end by 6 bases; junction bases not matched to a gene: 8. CDR1 MGHDK and CDR2 SYGVNS come from the germline V gene. The CDR3 extends over 14 amino acids. CDR3 sequence: CASSVTGTGFEQYF. In DNA, the CDR3 is TGTGCCAGCAGTGTCACCGGGACAGGTTTCGAGCAGTACTTC.

This clonotype was detected many times. V and J are TRBV14 and TRBJ2-5; D is ambiguous. The length of the CDR3 is 14 residues. The germline V and J ends were trimmed by 0 bases and 2 bases, with 7 bases remaining between them. Looked up from germline, CDR1 is SGHDN and CDR2 is FVKESK. The CDR3 reads CASSQDRVQETQYF. In DNA, the CDR3 is TGTGCCAGCAGCCAAGACCGTGTTCAAGAGACCCAGTACTTC. The full variable domain, completed using reference TRBV14 and TRBJ2-5, is EAGVTQFPSHSVIEKGQTVTLRCDPISGHDNLYWYRRVMGKEIKFLLHFVKESKQDESGMPNNRFLAERTGGTYSTLKVQPAELEDSGVYFCASSQDRVQETQYFGPGTRLLVL.

V gene TRBV30 combines with J gene TRBJ2-2; D gene uncertain. Germline V lookup: CDR1 GTSNPN, CDR2 SVGIG (reference sequence). Trimming stripped 2 bases from V and 6 bases from J, with 7 bases between. The CDR3 is 12 amino acids. The CDR3 spells CAWSFLSGELFF. CDR3 coding DNA: TGTGCCTGGAGTTTTCTATCCGGGGAGCTGTTTTTT. The complete variable domain, with remaining parts taken from reference TRBV30 and TRBJ2-2, reads SQTIHQWPATLVQPVGSPLSLECTVEGTSNPNLYWYRQAAGRGLQLLFYSVGIGQISSEVPQNLSASRPQDRQFILSSKKLLLSDSGFYLCAWSFLSGELFFGEGSRLTVL.